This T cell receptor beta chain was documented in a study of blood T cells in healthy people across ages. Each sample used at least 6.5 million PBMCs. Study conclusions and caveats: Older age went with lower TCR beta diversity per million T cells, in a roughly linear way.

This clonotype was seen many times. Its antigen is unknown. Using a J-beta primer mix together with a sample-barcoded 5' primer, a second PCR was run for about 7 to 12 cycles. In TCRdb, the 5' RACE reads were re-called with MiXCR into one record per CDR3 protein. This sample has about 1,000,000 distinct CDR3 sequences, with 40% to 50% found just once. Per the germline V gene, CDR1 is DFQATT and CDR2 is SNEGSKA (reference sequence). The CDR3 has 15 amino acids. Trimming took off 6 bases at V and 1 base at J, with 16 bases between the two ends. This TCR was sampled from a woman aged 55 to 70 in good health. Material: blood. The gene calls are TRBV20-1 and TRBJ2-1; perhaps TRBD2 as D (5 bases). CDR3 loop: CSASRERTSYNEQFF. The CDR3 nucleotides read TGCAGTGCCTCTCGAGAGCGGACTTCCTACAATGAGCAGTTCTTC.